This is a list of T cell receptor beta chains from one sample in a study of neurological immune-mediated disorders. Each CDR3 protein is one row after TCRdb ran MiXCR on the 5' RACE reads. There are 45,000 to 55,000 distinct CDR3 sequences in the sample; over 3.5% occur only once, and roughly 7.1% lies in the top ten. Sequencing was performed on PBMCs. The receptors were gathered from a man aged 60-69 years with multiple sclerosis. CDR3s include the opening cysteine and the closing phenylalanine or tryptophan. The D gene is left open where the match is weak. Clone size is stated in some rows and not others, as once, few, many or a class when expanded.

clone_size cdr3_length d_call j_call v_call cdr3_aa cdr3_nt
many 15 TRBD2 TRBJ2-5 TRBV20-1 CSATLSGGLKETQYF TGCAGTGCTACCTTGAGCGGGGGGCTAAAAGAGACCCAGTACTTC
many 14 TRBD1 TRBJ2-3 TRBV12-3/TRBV12-4 CASTRDRVADTQYF TGTGCCAGCACCCGGGACAGGGTCGCAGATACGCAGTATTTT
few 13 - TRBJ2-2 TRBV6-1 CASTVGGTRELFF TGTGCCAGCACGGTCGGGGGCACCCGGGAGCTGTTTTTT
many 16 - TRBJ1-2 TRBV4-2 CASSQPSQGRPRGYTF TGTGCCAGCAGCCAACCCTCCCAGGGACGGCCAAGGGGCTACACCTTC
many 11 - TRBJ1-2 TRBV5-6 CASSSDYGYTF TGTGCCAGCAGCTCGGACTATGGCTACACCTTC
few 16 - TRBJ1-5 TRBV4-1 CASSQRQEPGNQPQHF TGCGCCAGCAGCCAAAGACAGGAGCCGGGCAATCAGCCCCAGCATTTT
many 12 - TRBJ2-7 TRBV14 CASSQGFYEQYF TGTGCCAGCAGCCAAGGATTCTACGAGCAGTACTTC
few 15 - TRBJ1-1 TRBV4-1 CASSQEPGRATEAFF TGCGCCAGCAGCCAAGAACCGGGCAGGGCCACTGAAGCTTTCTTT
many 13 - TRBJ2-1 TRBV20-1 CSARDLGEEGQFF TGCAGTGCTAGAGATCTCGGGGAAGAGGGGCAGTTCTTC
few 13 - TRBJ2-5 TRBV11-3 CASILPWDGTQYF TGTGCCAGCATCCTCCCATGGGATGGAACCCAGTACTTC
- 12 - TRBJ1-5 TRBV20-1 CSAPLGGQPQHF TGCAGTGCCCCCCTGGGGGGACAGCCCCAGCATTTT
many 13 TRBD1 TRBJ1-5 TRBV7-8 CASRRTGDQPQHF TGTGCCAGCAGGCGTACAGGGGATCAGCCCCAGCATTTT
few 15 - TRBJ1-1 TRBV19 CASSTGREFNTEAFF TGTGCCAGTAGTACGGGGAGGGAGTTTAACACTGAAGCTTTCTTT
few 14 - TRBJ1-2 TRBV5-1 CASSSSESQHGYTF TGCGCCAGCAGCTCTTCCGAGAGCCAGCATGGCTACACCTTC
many 13 TRBD1 TRBJ1-1 TRBV5-1 CASSLVEGQEAFF TGCGCCAGCAGCTTGGTGGAGGGACAGGAAGCTTTCTTT
few 14 TRBD1 TRBJ1-2 TRBV5-4 CASSHWTGAYGYTF TGTGCCAGCAGCCACTGGACAGGGGCCTATGGCTACACCTTC
few 12 TRBD1 TRBJ1-2 TRBV6-6 CASSPTGGGYTF TGTGCCAGCAGTCCCACAGGGGGCGGCTACACCTTC
many 13 - TRBJ2-3 TRBV9 CASSPNPTDTQYF TGTGCCAGCAGCCCCAATCCCACAGATACGCAGTATTTT
many 14 TRBD1 TRBJ1-6 TRBV25-1 CASSNQGDGSPLHF TGTGCCAGCTCTAATCAGGGGGACGGTTCACCCCTCCACTTT
many 11 - TRBJ1-1 TRBV5-1 CASSSQYEAFF TGCGCCAGCAGCTCGCAGTACGAAGCTTTCTTT
many 14 - TRBJ2-1 TRBV6-2/TRBV6-3 CASSYSAPPNEQFF TGTGCCAGCAGTTACTCTGCGCCACCCAATGAGCAGTTCTTC
few 14 - TRBJ1-5 TRBV18 CASSSQASNQPQHF TGTGCCAGCTCATCACAGGCCTCTAATCAGCCCCAGCATTTT
many 13 - TRBJ1-2 TRBV5-1 CASSFPGLDGYTF TGCGCCAGCAGCTTCCCCGGTTTGGATGGCTACACCTTC
many 14 - TRBJ1-1 TRBV3-1 CASSNYGGYTEAFF TGTGCCAGCAGCAACTACGGGGGCTACACTGAAGCTTTCTTT
many 14 TRBD1 TRBJ1-2 TRBV5-1 CASSGTGTGHGYTF TGCGCCAGCAGCGGGACCGGGACAGGACATGGCTACACCTTC
many 14 TRBD1 TRBJ1-2 TRBV5-1 CASSLGQGDYGYTF TGCGCCAGCAGCTTGGGGCAGGGGGACTATGGCTACACCTTC
many 13 TRBD1 TRBJ1-1 TRBV12-3/TRBV12-4 CASSRQGITEAFF TGTGCCAGCAGTAGACAGGGGATCACTGAAGCTTTCTTT
many 15 TRBD1 TRBJ1-2 TRBV19 CASSRRDRGTNGYTF TGTGCCAGTAGTAGGAGGGACAGGGGAACTAATGGCTACACCTTC
many 15 - TRBJ2-7 TRBV4-1 CASSLELHSSYEQYF TGCGCCAGCAGCCTCGAGCTGCACAGCTCCTACGAGCAGTACTTC
many 15 - TRBJ2-3 TRBV20-1 CSASPRLRGTDTQYF TGCAGTGCTAGTCCGAGGTTGCGGGGCACAGATACGCAGTATTTT
many 14 TRBD1 TRBJ1-4 TRBV6-5 CASTQAQGMGKLFF TGTGCCAGCACCCAAGCACAGGGGATGGGGAAACTGTTTTTT
many 15 - TRBJ1-2 TRBV20-1 CSAPMARGFVYGYTF TGCAGTGCCCCGATGGCCCGGGGGTTTGTCTATGGCTACACCTTC
many 13 TRBD2 TRBJ2-3 TRBV12-3/TRBV12-4 CASRVAGTDTQYF TGTGCCAGCAGGGTAGCGGGAACAGATACGCAGTATTTT